Sequencing of this T cell receptor beta chain was carried out in a study of shared clonotypes between healthy human individuals. Study at large: Each donor contributed plates that comprised three CD4 naive, three CD4 memory, two CD8 naive and one CD8 memory.

Each sample came from a Caucasian adult donor living in Nashville, Tennessee. The table lists this clone with a count of one. The deep-level immunoSEQ assay was used. For every subset, genomic DNA was evenly distributed across several immunoSEQ plates. Generated by immunoSEQ multiplex PCR, the TCRdb table keeps only in-frame clones and is missing some. The data contain approximately 1,500,000 clones, roughly 96% of them singletons. This clonotype was sampled from a man aged 25 to 45 in good health. Sequencing was done on a sample of naive CD4+ T cells sorted from blood. The subset here: CD45RA+ positively selected.

This CDR3 is CASSLVTGQGGPSTQPQHF. CDR3 sequence (DNA): TGTGCCAGCAGCTTAGTGACGGGACAGGGTGGACCGTCGACGCAGCCCCAGCATTTT. V is TRBV5-4 and J is TRBJ1-5, with 9 bases lining up with TRBD1. This CDR3 has 19 residues. J was trimmed by 7 bases and V by 2 bases; bases with no gene match: 19. Germline V gives CDR1 SGHNT, CDR2 YYREEE (reference sequence).